A selection of T cell receptor beta chains follows, all from one sample in a study of Graves' ophthalmopathy and Graves' hyperthyroidism. TCRdb re-derived calls from the multiplex PCR reads in MiXCR, one entry per CDR3 protein. The sample contains around 1,200,000 distinct CDR3 sequences, around a third of which appear only once. The sample consisted of peripheral blood or thyroid tissue (not recorded which). Source of these receptors: an adult man with Graves' hyperthyroidism. CDR3s include the opening cysteine and the closing phenylalanine or tryptophan. The D gene is left open where the match is weak. Some rows have no size entry. The others give once, few or many, or a class for an expanded clone.

NA,TRBJ2-7,TRBV20-1,many,CSALGSYEQYF,TGCAGTGCTTTAGGCTCCTACGAGCAGTACTTC
NA,TRBJ2-5,TRBV29-1,NA,CSALGRQETQYF,TGCAGTGCCCTGGGTCGGCAAGAGACCCAGTACTTC
NA,TRBJ1-5,TRBV7-9,NA,CASSLSLRDQPQHF,TGTGCCAGCAGCTTATCTCTACGGGATCAGCCCCAGCATTTT
NA,TRBJ2-2,TRBV19,few,CASSIRGSWTGELFF,TGTGCCAGTAGTATTCGGGGTTCTTGGACCGGGGAGCTGTTTTTT
NA,TRBJ1-5,TRBV4-3,NA,CASSQDLAADQPQHF,TGCGCCAGCAGCCAAGATTTGGCAGCGGATCAGCCCCAGCATTTT
TRBD2,TRBJ2-5,TRBV4-3,NA,CASSQDPRLAGVSAETRYF,TGCGCCAGCAGCCAAGATCCTAGACTAGCGGGAGTTTCAGCGGAGACCCGGTACTTC
TRBD2,TRBJ2-5,TRBV27,NA,CASSDGTSVWETQYF,TGTGCCAGCAGTGACGGGACTAGCGTATGGGAGACCCAGTACTTC
TRBD2,TRBJ2-5,TRBV2,NA,CASSPPLKRGRETQYF,TGTGCCAGCAGCCCGCCCCTTAAGCGGGGTAGAGAGACCCAGTACTTC
TRBD1,TRBJ1-1,TRBV10-3,NA,CAISVTGVEAFF,TGTGCCATCAGCGTGACAGGGGTTGAAGCTTTCTTT
NA,TRBJ1-5,TRBV19,NA,CASSGNSLGATGGNQPQHF,TGTGCCAGTAGTGGGAACAGCTTGGGCGCGACGGGCGGCAATCAGCCCCAGCATTTT
TRBD2,TRBJ2-5,TRBV7-8,many,CASSLGLGLAGQETQYF,TGTGCCAGCAGCTTAGGGCTCGGGCTAGCGGGCCAAGAGACCCAGTACTTC
TRBD2,TRBJ2-7,TRBV20-1,few,CSASPGLAGEEQYF,TGCAGTGCTAGTCCGGGACTAGCGGGGGAAGAGCAGTACTTC
NA,TRBJ2-2,TRBV19,many,CASSVRGGSTGELFF,TGTGCCAGTAGTGTGCGAGGAGGCAGCACCGGGGAGCTGTTTTTT
NA,TRBJ2-7,TRBV12-3/TRBV12-4,many,CASRDSPSSYEQYF,TGTGCCAGCAGGGACAGCCCTTCCTCCTACGAGCAGTACTTC
TRBD1,TRBJ2-7,TRBV5-4,NA,CASSPVGQGGEQYF,TGTGCCAGCAGCCCGGTGGGACAGGGAGGCGAGCAGTACTTC
NA,TRBJ1-1,TRBV10-1,NA,CASSAWGDGVNTEAFF,TGCGCCAGCAGTGCCTGGGGCGATGGGGTGAACACTGAAGCTTTCTTT
TRBD1,TRBJ2-6,TRBV12-3/TRBV12-4,NA,CASSLFEGAGANVPTF,TGTGCCAGCAGTTTATTTGAGGGGGCTGGGGCCAACGTCCCGACTTTC
NA,TRBJ2-7,TRBV12-3/TRBV12-4,many,CASSPPITYEQYF,TGTGCCAGCAGTCCGCCAATCACCTACGAGCAGTACTTC
TRBD1,TRBJ2-7,TRBV13,NA,CASSLVLRAGGSHEQHF,TGTGCCAGCAGCTTAGTACTGAGGGCAGGGGGCTCCCACGAGCAGCACTTC
TRBD1,TRBJ1-3,TRBV7-2,few,CASSLAGQTPGNTIYF,TGTGCCAGCAGCTTAGCGGGACAGACTCCTGGAAACACCATATATTTT
NA,TRBJ1-6,TRBV10-3,NA,CASSEVWGVHPLHF,TGTGCCAGCAGTGAAGTTTGGGGGGTTCACCCCCTCCACTTT
NA,TRBJ1-6,TRBV7-9,many,CASSLQRGGSPLHF,TGTGCCAGCAGCCTCCAGCGGGGCGGCTCACCCCTCCACTTT
NA,TRBJ2-5,TRBV5-6,many,CASSLRKLGGETQYF,TGTGCCAGCAGCTTACGAAAGCTAGGGGGTGAGACCCAGTACTTC
NA,TRBJ1-6,TRBV15,many,CATSRDREYSPLHF,TGTGCCACCAGCAGAGACAGGGAATATTCACCCCTCCACTTT
TRBD2,TRBJ2-7,TRBV29-1,NA,CSVDDPRLAGDSYEQYF,TGCAGCGTTGACGACCCCAGACTAGCGGGGGATTCCTACGAGCAGTACTTC
NA,TRBJ2-7,TRBV7-2,NA,CASSFSGLQQYF,TGTGCCAGCAGCTTTTCGGGTTTGCAGCAGTACTTC
NA,TRBJ1-6,TRBV11-1,NA,CASSALNSALHF,TGTGCCAGCAGCGCCCTCAATTCGGCCCTCCACTTT
NA,TRBJ2-5,TRBV3-1,NA,CASSQDPRGKETQYF,TGTGCCAGCAGCCAAGATCCGAGGGGGAAAGAGACCCAGTACTTC
TRBD2,TRBJ2-5,TRBV4-3,NA,CASSQELGLAGSETQYF,TGCGCCAGCAGCCAGGAGTTGGGACTAGCGGGATCAGAGACCCAGTACTTC
NA,TRBJ1-2,TRBV28,NA,CASLGGNDYGYTF,TGTGCCAGCCTAGGTGGGAACGATTATGGCTACACCTTC
NA,TRBJ2-3,TRBV7-2,NA,CASSGHGGIDTQYF,TGTGCCAGCAGTGGACACGGCGGCATAGATACGCAGTATTTT
TRBD1,TRBJ1-2,TRBV5-6,many,CASSALADRAAGYTF,TGTGCCAGCAGCGCCCTCGCGGACAGGGCGGCCGGCTACACCTTC
TRBD1,TRBJ1-3,TRBV5-1,many,CASSLERTGPISGNTIYF,TGCGCCAGCAGTTTGGAACGGACAGGACCGATCTCTGGAAACACCATATATTTT
NA,TRBJ2-5,TRBV11-2,NA,CASSSQLGVETQYF,TGTGCCAGCAGCTCCCAGCTGGGGGTTGAGACCCAGTACTTC
NA,TRBJ1-5,TRBV28,NA,CASSIMNTSPQHF,TGTGCCAGCAGTATCATGAATACAAGTCCCCAGCATTTT
NA,TRBJ2-5,TRBV12-5,NA,CASAPEDTGTETQYF,TGTGCTAGTGCCCCGGAGGACACGGGGACGGAGACCCAGTACTTC
NA,TRBJ2-7,TRBV4-2,NA,CAGSQGTSSSSYEQYF,TGTGCCGGCAGCCAGGGGACATCTTCTAGCTCCTACGAGCAGTACTTC
NA,TRBJ2-6,TRBV6-5,many,CASSIQGRAGANVLTF,TGTGCCAGCAGTATTCAGGGGAGGGCTGGGGCCAACGTCCTGACTTTC
NA,TRBJ2-2,TRBV7-2,many,CASSPGRAGRDVDTGELFF,TGTGCCAGCAGCCCGGGTCGCGCGGGAAGGGACGTCGACACCGGGGAGCTGTTTTTT
NA,TRBJ1-5,TRBV7-9,many,CASSPKATDQPQHF,TGTGCCAGCAGCCCAAAAGCCACAGATCAGCCCCAGCATTTT
TRBD1,TRBJ1-6,TRBV5-1,NA,CASSVTQGQINSPLHF,TGCGCCAGCAGCGTGACACAGGGACAGATTAATTCACCCCTCCACTTT
NA,TRBJ1-4,TRBV4-3,NA,CASSQDGLSTNEKLFF,TGCGCCAGCAGCCAAGATGGCTTATCAACTAATGAAAAACTGTTTTTT
NA,TRBJ2-7,TRBV20-1,many,CSATAVPYEQYF,TGCAGTGCCACTGCAGTACCCTACGAGCAGTACTTC
NA,TRBJ2-5,TRBV20-1,many,CSAPRQGQRETQYF,TGCAGTGCTCCTCGGCAAGGGCAGAGGGAGACCCAGTACTTC
NA,TRBJ1-2,TRBV7-2,NA,CASSQDYSGPNYGYTF,TGTGCCAGCAGCCAAGATTATTCAGGGCCTAACTATGGCTACACCTTC
NA,TRBJ1-1,TRBV29-1,NA,CSVEYDTEAFF,TGCAGCGTTGAATACGACACTGAAGCTTTCTTT
NA,TRBJ1-5,TRBV18,NA,CASSPRGERDQPQHF,TGTGCCAGCTCACCTAGGGGGGAGCGCGACCAGCCCCAGCATTTT
NA,TRBJ1-6,TRBV6-6,NA,CASSVIPFPLHF,TGTGCCAGCAGCGTCATCCCTTTTCCCCTCCACTTT
TRBD1,TRBJ2-7,TRBV7-9,NA,CASSPKGQGAYEQYF,TGTGCCAGCAGCCCGAAAGGACAGGGGGCCTACGAGCAGTACTTC
TRBD2,TRBJ2-7,TRBV7-8,NA,CASSLLAGGGGNAEQYF,TGTGCCAGCAGCTTATTGGCGGGGGGCGGGGGGAACGCCGAGCAGTACTTC
NA,TRBJ1-3,TRBV29-1,NA,CSVAHSGNTIYF,TGCAGCGTCGCCCACTCGGGAAACACCATATATTTT
NA,TRBJ2-5,TRBV29-1,many,CSVEGGAQETQYF,TGCAGCGTTGAGGGGGGGGCCCAAGAGACCCAGTACTTC
NA,TRBJ1-4,TRBV4-2,many,CASSQDGGEKLFF,TGTGCCAGCAGCCAAGATGGAGGTGAAAAACTGTTTTTT
NA,TRBJ2-7,TRBV12-3/TRBV12-4,NA,CASSFGGNGEQYF,TGTGCCAGCAGTTTCGGGGGAAATGGCGAGCAGTACTTC